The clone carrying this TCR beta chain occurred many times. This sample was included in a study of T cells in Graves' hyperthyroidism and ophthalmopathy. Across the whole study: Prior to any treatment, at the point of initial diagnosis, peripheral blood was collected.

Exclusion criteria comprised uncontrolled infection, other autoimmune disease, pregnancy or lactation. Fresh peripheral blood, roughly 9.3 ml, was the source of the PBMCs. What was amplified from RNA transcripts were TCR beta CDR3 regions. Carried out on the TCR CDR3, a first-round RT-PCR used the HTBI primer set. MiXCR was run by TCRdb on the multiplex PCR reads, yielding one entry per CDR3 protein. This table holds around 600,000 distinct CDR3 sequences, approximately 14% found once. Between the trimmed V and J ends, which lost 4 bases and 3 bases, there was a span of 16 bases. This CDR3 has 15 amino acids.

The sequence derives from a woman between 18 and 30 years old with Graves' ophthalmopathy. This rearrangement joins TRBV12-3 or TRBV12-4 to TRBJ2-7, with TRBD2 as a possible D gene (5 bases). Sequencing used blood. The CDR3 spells CASSSRAEASYEQYF. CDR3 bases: TGTGCCAGCAGTTCCAGAGCGGAAGCCAGCTACGAGCAGTACTTC.